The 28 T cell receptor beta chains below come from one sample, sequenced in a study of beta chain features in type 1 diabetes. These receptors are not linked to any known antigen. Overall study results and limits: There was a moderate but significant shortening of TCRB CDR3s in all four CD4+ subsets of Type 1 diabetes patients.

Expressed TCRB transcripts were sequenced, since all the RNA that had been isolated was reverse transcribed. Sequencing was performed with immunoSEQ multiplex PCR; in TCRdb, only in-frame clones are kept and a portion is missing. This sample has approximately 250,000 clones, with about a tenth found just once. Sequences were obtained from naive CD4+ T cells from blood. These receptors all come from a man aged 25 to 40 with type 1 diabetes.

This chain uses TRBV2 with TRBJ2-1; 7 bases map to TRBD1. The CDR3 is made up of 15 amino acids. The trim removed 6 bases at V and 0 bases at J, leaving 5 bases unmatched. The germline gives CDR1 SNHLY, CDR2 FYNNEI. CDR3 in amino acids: CASRDRERSYNEQFF. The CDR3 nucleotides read TGTGCCAGCAGAGACAGGGAACGCTCCTACAATGAGCAGTTCTTC.

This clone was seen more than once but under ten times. In DNA form, the CDR3 reads TGTGCCAGCAGTGAAGCTGGGGGCTTTGGCTACACCTTC. It specifies CASSEAGGFGYTF. The chain recombines TRBV2 with TRBJ1-2, with D possibly matching TRBD1 (6 bases). The CDR3 totals 13 residues. Germline-derived CDR1 and CDR2 are SNHLY and FYNNEI. The germline V and J ends were trimmed by 0 bases and 7 bases, with 9 bases remaining between them.

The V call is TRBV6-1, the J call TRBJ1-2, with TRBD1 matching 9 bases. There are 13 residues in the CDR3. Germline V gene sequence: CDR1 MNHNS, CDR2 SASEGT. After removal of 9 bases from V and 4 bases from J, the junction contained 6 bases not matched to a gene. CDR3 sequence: CASDTGGGYGYTF. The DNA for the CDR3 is TGTGCCAGTGACACAGGGGGCGGCTATGGCTACACCTTC.

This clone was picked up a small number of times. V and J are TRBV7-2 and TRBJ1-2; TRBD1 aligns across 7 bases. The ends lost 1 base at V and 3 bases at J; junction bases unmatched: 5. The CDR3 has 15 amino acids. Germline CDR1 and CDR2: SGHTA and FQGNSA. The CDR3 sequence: CASSLGQGEYYGYTF. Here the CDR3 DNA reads TGTGCCAGCAGCTTAGGTCAGGGGGAATACTATGGCTACACCTTC.

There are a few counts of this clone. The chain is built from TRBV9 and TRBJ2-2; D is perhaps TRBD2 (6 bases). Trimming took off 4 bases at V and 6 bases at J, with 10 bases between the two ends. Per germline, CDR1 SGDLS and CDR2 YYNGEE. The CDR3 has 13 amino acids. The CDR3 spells CASSQRVPGELFF. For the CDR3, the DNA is TGTGCCAGCAGCCAGCGGGTGCCCGGGGAGCTGTTTTTT.

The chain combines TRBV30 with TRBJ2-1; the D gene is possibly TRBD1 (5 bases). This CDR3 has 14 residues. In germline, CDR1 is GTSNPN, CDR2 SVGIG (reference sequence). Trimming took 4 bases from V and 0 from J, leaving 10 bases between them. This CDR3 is CAWTWGSSYNEQFF. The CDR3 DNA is TGTGCCTGGACATGGGGCAGCTCCTACAATGAGCAGTTCTTC.

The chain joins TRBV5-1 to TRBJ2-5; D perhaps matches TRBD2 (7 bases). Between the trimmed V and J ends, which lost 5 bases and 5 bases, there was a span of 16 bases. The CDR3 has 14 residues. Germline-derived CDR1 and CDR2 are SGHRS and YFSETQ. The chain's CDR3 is CASSLRGALETQYF. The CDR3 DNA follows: TGCGCCAGCAGTCTACGGGGGGCCCTGGAGACCCAGTACTTC.

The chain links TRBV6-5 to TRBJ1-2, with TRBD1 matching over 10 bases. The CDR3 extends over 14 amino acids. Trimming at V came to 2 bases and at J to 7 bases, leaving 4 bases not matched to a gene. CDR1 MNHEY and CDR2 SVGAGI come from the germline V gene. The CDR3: CASSYGTGVSGYTF. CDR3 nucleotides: TGTGCCAGCAGTTACGGGACAGGGGTATCTGGCTACACCTTC.

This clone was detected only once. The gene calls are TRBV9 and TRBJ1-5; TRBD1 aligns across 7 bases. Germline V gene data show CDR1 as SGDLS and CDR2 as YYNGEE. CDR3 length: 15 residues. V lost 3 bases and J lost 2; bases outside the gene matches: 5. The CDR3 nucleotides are TGTGCCAGCAGCGAAGGGGGCAGGGGCAATCAGCCCCAGCATTTT. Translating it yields CASSEGGRGNQPQHF.

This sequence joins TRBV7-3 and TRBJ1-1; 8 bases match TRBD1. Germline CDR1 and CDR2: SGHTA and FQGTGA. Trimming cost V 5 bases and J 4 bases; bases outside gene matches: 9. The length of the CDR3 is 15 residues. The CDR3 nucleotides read TGTGCCAGCAGCCCGGGACAGGTCCGCTTCACTGAAGCTTTCTTT. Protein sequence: CASSPGQVRFTEAFF.

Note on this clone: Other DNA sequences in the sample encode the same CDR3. This chain's CDR3 is CASRTGGETQYF. The CDR3 bases are TGTGCCAGCAGAACTGGGGGGGAGACCCAGTACTTC. The rearrangement joins TRBV6-5 to TRBJ2-5; TRBD2 is a possible D gene (6 bases). CDR3 length: 12 amino acids. Germline CDR1 MNHEY, CDR2 SVGAGI. Deletions cut 6 bases from V and 5 bases from J, with 10 bases between.

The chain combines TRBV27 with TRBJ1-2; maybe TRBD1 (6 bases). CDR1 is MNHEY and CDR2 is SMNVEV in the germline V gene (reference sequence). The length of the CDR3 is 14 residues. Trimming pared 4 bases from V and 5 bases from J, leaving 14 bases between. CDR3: CASSSGQFSYGYTF. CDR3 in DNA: TGTGCCAGCAGTTCCGGACAGTTCTCGTATGGCTACACCTTC.

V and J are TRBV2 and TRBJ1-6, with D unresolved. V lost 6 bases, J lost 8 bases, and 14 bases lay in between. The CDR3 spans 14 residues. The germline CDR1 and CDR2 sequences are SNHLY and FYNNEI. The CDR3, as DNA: TGTGCCAGCAGAAGTCAGGCGAATTATTCACCCCTCCACTTT. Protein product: CASRSQANYSPLHF.

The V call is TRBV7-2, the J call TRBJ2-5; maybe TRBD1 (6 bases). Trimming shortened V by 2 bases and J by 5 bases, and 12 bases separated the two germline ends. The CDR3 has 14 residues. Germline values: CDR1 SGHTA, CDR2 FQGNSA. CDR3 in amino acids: CASSLRGSGETQYF. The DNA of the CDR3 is TGTGCCAGCAGCTTAAGGGGGTCAGGGGAGACCCAGTACTTC. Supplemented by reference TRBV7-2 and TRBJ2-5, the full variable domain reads GAGVSQSPSNKVTEKGKDVELRCDPISGHTALYWYRQSLGQGLEFLIYFQGNSAPDKSGLPSDRFSAERTGGSVSTLTIQRTQQEDSAVYLCASSLRGSGETQYFGPGTRLLVL.

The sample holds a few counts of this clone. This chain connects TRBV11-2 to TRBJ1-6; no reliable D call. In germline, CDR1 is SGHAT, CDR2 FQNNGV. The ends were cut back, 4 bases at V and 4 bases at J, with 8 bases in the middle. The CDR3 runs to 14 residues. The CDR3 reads CASSSGVYNSPLHF. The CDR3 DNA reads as TGTGCCAGCAGCTCCGGGGTTTATAATTCACCCCTCCACTTT.

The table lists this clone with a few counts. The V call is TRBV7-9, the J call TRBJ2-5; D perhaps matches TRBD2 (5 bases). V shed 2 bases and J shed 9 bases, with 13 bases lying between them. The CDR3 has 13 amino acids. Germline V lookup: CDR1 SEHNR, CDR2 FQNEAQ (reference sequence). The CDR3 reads CASSLPGVSSQYF. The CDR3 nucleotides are TGTGCCAGCAGCTTACCCGGGGTGTCGTCCCAGTACTTC.

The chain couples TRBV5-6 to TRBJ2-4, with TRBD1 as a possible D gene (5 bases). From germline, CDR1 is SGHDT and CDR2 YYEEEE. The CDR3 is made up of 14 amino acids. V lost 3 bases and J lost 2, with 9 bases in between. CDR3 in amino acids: CASSSAGPKNIQYF. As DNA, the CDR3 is TGTGCCAGCAGCTCAGCAGGGCCCAAAAACATTCAGTACTTC.

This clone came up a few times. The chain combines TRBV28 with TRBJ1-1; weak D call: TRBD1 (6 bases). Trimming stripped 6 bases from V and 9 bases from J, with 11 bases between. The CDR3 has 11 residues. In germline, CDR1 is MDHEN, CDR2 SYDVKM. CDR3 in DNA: TGTGCCAGCAGCTTCAGGGGACAAGCTTTCTTT. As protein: CASSFRGQAFF.

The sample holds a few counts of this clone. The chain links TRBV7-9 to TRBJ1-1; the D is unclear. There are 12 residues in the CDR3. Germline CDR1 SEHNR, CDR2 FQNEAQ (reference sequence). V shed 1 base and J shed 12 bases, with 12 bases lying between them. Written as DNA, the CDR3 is TGTGCCAGCAGCTTAGAGTCCCGGGAAACTTTCTTT. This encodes CASSLESRETFF.

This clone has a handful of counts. The CDR3 DNA is TGTGCCAGCAGGAGCGGCTTGAACACTGAAGCTTTCTTT. Translating it yields CASRSGLNTEAFF. The chain has TRBV5-4 and TRBJ1-1; D unclear. Germline CDR1 SGHNT, CDR2 YYREEE (reference sequence). V lost 5 bases, J lost 0 bases, and 8 bases lay in between. The CDR3 loop spans 13 amino acids. Supplemented by reference TRBV5-4 and TRBJ1-1, the full variable domain reads ETGVTQSPTHLIKTRGQQVTLRCSSQSGHNTVSWYQQALGQGPQFIFQYYREEENGRGNFPPRFSGLQFPNYSSELNVNALELDDSALYLCASRSGLNTEAFFGQGTRLTVV.

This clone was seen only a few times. The CDR3 coding sequence is TGTGCCAGCAGTTCTTCTTACACTGAAGCTTTCTTT. This codes for CASSSSYTEAFF. The chain carries TRBV27 and TRBJ1-1; D not certain. Between the trimmed V and J ends, which lost 4 bases and 3 bases, there was a span of 6 bases. CDR3 length equals 12 residues. The V gene's germline CDR1 is MNHEY and CDR2 SMNVEV (reference sequence).

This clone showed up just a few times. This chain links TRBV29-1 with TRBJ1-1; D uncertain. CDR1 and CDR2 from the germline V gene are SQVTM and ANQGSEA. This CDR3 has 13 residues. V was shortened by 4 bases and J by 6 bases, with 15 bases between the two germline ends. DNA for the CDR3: TGCAGCGTTGGTCGCTTACAACGTCCTGAAGCTTTCTTT. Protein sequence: CSVGRLQRPEAFF.

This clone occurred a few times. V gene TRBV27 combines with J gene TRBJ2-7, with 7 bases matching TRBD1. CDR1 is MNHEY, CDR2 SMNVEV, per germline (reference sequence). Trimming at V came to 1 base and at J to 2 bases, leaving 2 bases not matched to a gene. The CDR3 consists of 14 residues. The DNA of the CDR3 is TGTGCCAGCAGTTTATTAGGGGGCCCCTACGAGCAGTACTTC. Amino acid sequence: CASSLLGGPYEQYF.

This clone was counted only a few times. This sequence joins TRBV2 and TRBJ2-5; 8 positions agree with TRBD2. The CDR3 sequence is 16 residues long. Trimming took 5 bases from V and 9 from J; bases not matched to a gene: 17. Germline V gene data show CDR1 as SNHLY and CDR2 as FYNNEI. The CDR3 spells CASSTRTSKGWKAQYF. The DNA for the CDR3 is TGTGCCAGCAGTACCCGGACTAGCAAGGGGTGGAAGGCCCAGTACTTC.

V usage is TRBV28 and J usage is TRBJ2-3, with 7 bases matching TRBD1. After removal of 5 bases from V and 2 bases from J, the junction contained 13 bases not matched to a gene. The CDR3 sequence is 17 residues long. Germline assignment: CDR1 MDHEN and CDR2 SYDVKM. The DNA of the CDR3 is TGTGCCAGCAGTCCAGCCCCGGGACAGAAATTCACAGATACGCAGTATTTT. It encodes CASSPAPGQKFTDTQYF.

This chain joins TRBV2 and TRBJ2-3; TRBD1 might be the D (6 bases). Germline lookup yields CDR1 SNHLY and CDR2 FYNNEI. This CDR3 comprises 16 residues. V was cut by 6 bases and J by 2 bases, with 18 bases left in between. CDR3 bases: TGTGCCAGCAGCCCCAAAGGGGGTCCCCTCACAGATACGCAGTATTTT. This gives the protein CASSPKGGPLTDTQYF.

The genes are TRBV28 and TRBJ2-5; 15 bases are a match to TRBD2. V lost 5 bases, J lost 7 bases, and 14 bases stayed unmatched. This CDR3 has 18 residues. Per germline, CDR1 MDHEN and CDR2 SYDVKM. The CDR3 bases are TGTGCCAGCAGTCTGGGACTAGCGGGGGGCCCGGGGTTCGGGACCCAGTACTTC. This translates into CASSLGLAGGPGFGTQYF.

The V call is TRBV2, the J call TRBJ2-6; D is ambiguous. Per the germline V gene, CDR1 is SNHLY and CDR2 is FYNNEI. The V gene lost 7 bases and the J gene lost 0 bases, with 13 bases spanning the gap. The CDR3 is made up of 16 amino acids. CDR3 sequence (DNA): TGTGCCAGCACCCCTGACCGACACTCTGGGGCCAACGTCCTGACTTTC. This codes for CASTPDRHSGANVLTF.